The rows below give T cell receptor beta chains drawn from one sample of a study of cytomegalovirus exposure and HLA in healthy donors. Some clones are missing from TCRdb's copy, which holds only in-frame ones; the method was immunoSEQ multiplex PCR. The data contain over 150,000 clones, approximately 71% of them singletons. The sequencing sample was made of PBMCs. These receptors all stem from a woman aged 18-29 years in good health and CMV-seropositive. CDR3s include the opening cysteine and the closing phenylalanine or tryptophan. The D gene is left open where the match is weak. Only some rows state a clone size, as once, few, many or a class for expanded clones.

J | V | size | D | DNA | CDR3
TRBJ1-1 | TRBV10-3 | few | NA | TGTGCCATCAGTGACGACAGGTTGAGGGCTGAAGCTTTCTTT | CAISDDRLRAEAFF
TRBJ1-5 | TRBV5-8 | NA | NA | TGTGCCAGCAGCTTGGGCCGGGAACAGCCCCAGCATTTT | CASSLGREQPQHF
TRBJ2-5 | TRBV7-2 | few | NA | TGTGCCAGCAGCTTAGGCTTGGACAACCAAGAGACCCAGTACTTC | CASSLGLDNQETQYF
TRBJ2-3 | TRBV9 | NA | TRBD1 | TGTGCCAGCAGCACCCAGGGGGGCACAGATACGCAGTATTTT | CASSTQGGTDTQYF
TRBJ2-5 | TRBV5-1 | once | NA | TGCGCCAGCAGCTTGGAGTTAGCCCAGGAGACCCAGTACTTC | CASSLELAQETQYF
TRBJ1-2 | TRBV25-1 | NA | NA | TGTGCCAGCAGTGAAATGCGGGGGCCGGGTGGCTACACCTTC | CASSEMRGPGGYTF
TRBJ1-1 | TRBV5-4 | NA | NA | TGTGCCAGCAGCTTGGCCGGAGCCGGGAGGGGGGCTGAAGCTTTCTTT | CASSLAGAGRGAEAFF
TRBJ1-4 | TRBV19 | few | TRBD1 | TGTGCCAGTAAACCGGGACAGGGGACTAATGAAAAACTGTTTTTT | CASKPGQGTNEKLFF
TRBJ1-1 | TRBV6-5 | NA | NA | TGTGCCAGCAGTTACTCTTCGGGGGGCGAAGCTTTCTTT | CASSYSSGGEAFF
TRBJ2-5 | TRBV5-6 | NA | TRBD1 | TGTGCCAGCAGCCAACGGGACAGGGAAGAGACCCAGTACTTC | CASSQRDREETQYF
TRBJ1-5 | TRBV5-8 | NA | NA | TGTGCCAGCAGCTTTGTCGACGGGGGGGACAATCAGCCCCAGCATTTT | CASSFVDGGDNQPQHF
TRBJ2-3 | TRBV5-4 | NA | NA | TGTGCCAGCAGCCTGACAGGCAGATCAGATACGCAGTATTTT | CASSLTGRSDTQYF
TRBJ1-5 | TRBV6-1 | NA | NA | TGTGCCATAAGGGGCTATAGCAATCAGCCCCAGCATTTT | CAIRGYSNQPQHF
TRBJ1-2 | TRBV9 | few | TRBD1 | TGTGCCAGCAGCGTAGCTGGACAGGGGTTTTATGGCTACACCTTC | CASSVAGQGFYGYTF
TRBJ2-2 | TRBV7-9 | NA | NA | TGTGCCAGCAGCCTGGATAGCGGATCCACCGGGGAGCCGTTTTTT | CASSLDSGSTGEPFF
TRBJ1-1 | TRBV19 | once | NA | TGTGCCAGTAGTTTACCGGGACAAAGAAACACTGAAGCTTTCTTT | CASSLPGQRNTEAFF
TRBJ2-1 | TRBV7-2 | NA | TRBD2 | TGTGCCAGCAGCTCTAGCGGGGCCTCCTACAATGAGCAGTTCTTC | CASSSSGASYNEQFF
TRBJ2-5 | TRBV5-1 | NA | NA | TGCGCCAGCAGCTTGGTCACCAGTCAAGAGACCCAGTACTTC | CASSLVTSQETQYF
TRBJ1-1 | TRBV5-1 | once | NA | TGCGCCAGCAGCCAGGGGCAGGCGAACACTGAAGCTTTCTTT | CASSQGQANTEAFF
TRBJ1-2 | TRBV5-1 | once | TRBD1 | TGCGCCAGCAGCTTGGGGACAGGCGGGGGCTACACCTTC | CASSLGTGGGYTF
TRBJ1-2 | TRBV30 | NA | TRBD1 | TGTGCCTGGGCGAAGGGGGAGCCCGAATATTGGGACAGGGGGAACTATGGCTACACCTTC | CAWAKGEPEYWDRGNYGYTF
TRBJ2-5 | TRBV4-2 | NA | NA | TGTGCCAGCAGCCGGGGGGGCAACAAGCAAGAGACCCAGTACTTC | CASSRGGNKQETQYF
TRBJ1-1 | TRBV15 | once | NA | TGTGCCACTTCTAACTCAGGGATATCTGAAGCTTTCTTT | CATSNSGISEAFF
TRBJ2-7 | TRBV5-4 | NA | NA | TGTGCCAGCAGCACGGGGGACGACCGAGGGACGCAGTACTTC | CASSTGDDRGTQYF
TRBJ1-2 | TRBV5-1 | once | TRBD1 | TGCGCCAGCAGCCCCGGGACAGGGGGATACTACACCTTC | CASSPGTGGYYTF
TRBJ1-4 | TRBV4-2 | NA | TRBD1 | TGTGCCAGCAGCCAAGACTACAGGGGACAGAATGAAAAACTGTTTTTT | CASSQDYRGQNEKLFF
TRBJ2-1 | TRBV7-3 | NA | NA | TGTGCCAGCAGCCCAGTCTCCGGGGGAGTCAATGAGCAGTTCTTC | CASSPVSGGVNEQFF
TRBJ1-2 | TRBV9 | NA | NA | TGTGCCAGCAGCCCAGGGGCAGGGGATCTTGTTGGCTACACCTTC | CASSPGAGDLVGYTF